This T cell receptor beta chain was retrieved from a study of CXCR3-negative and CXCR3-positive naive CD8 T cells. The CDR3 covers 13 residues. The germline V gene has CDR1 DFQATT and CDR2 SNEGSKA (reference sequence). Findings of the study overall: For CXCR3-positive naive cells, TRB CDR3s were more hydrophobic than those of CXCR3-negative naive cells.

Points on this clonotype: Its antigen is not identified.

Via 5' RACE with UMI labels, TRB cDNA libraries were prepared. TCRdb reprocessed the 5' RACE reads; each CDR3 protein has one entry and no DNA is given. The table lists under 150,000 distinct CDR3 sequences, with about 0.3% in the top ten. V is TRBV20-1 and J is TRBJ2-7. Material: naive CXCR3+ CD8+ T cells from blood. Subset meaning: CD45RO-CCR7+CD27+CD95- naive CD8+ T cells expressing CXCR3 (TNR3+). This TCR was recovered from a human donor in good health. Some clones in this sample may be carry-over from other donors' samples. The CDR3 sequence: CSARGRLSYEQYF.